This TCR beta chain came from a study of shared clonotypes between healthy human individuals (dated by TCRdb to the early 2020s). Turning to the overall study: A couple of women and a few men aged 18 to 49 years were included in the cohort. Libraries were prepared and TCR repertoires were sequenced by different laboratories using diverse techniques, in order to increase sequencing depth and limit assay-specific biases. Each donor's leukapheresis produced roughly between roughly 0.94 and 9.5 billion PBMCs. To estimate repertoire size and how much clonotypes are shared between individuals, the study performed deep sequencing of blood TCR repertoires from roughly five healthy adults. For each donor, CD4 naive and CD4 memory were each given three plates, CD8 naive was given two plates, and CD8 memory was given one plate. The investigation overall reported the following: Across a few donors, 4.5% to 6.5% of naive CD4, 3.5% of naive CD8, roughly 2.2% of memory CD4, and 0.4% of memory CD8 clonotypes were shared. Rarefaction of sorted-subset datasets indicated incomplete sequencing despite the large sequencing depth. Based on pairwise subsampling, the degree of clonotype sharing among donors was expected to be affected by sequencing depth. Compared with non-shared clonotypes, clonotypes shared by all four sorted-subset donors had higher generation probabilities. The small number of donors limited the genetic and exposure-history diversity represented. Estimated clonotype richness was generally larger for naive than for memory subsets. Only blood was sampled, and tissue TCR repertoires likely differ from those in blood.

Using the deep immunoSEQ assay, multiplex PCR amplified TCR CDR3 regions from genomic DNA. Extracted genomic DNA from each cell subset was distributed evenly across all wells of several immunoSEQ 96-well plates, and each plate was treated as a replicate. For sorted subsets, roughly 200 ng of genomic DNA, equivalent to tens of thousands of T cell genomes, went into each replicate PCR. Purified libraries were measured with a Qubit 3.0 fluorometer, size-checked on a Bioanalyzer 2100, and measured again with the KAPA Library Quantification kit. Each immunoSEQ 96-well plate was sequenced on its own single-read 150-cycle Illumina NextSeq 550 flow cell. As for how the authors treated the data: Because the immunoSEQ output held only junctional sequences and lacked quality scores, the filtering could not match the filtering applied to full-length reads. To assign V/J genes and CDR3, sequences were annotated using PyIR, a Python wrapper for IgBLAST v1.9, with IMGT germline references. Reads were removed for weak V/J assignments (E-value above 1e-6), missing CDR3, stop codons, out-of-frame junctions, or ambiguous translated residues. A V3J clonotype was defined by an identical inferred V gene, J gene, and CDR3 amino acid sequence. To compute the percentage overlap between repertoires, the number of shared unique clonotypes was divided by the size of the smaller repertoire. Repertoire richness was assessed with RTK rarefaction, the Chao1 estimator, and Recon v2.1 estimates of unobserved clonotypes. Generation probabilities for all TCRbeta clonotypes obtained by the gDNA method from four donors were computed using OLGA. TCRdb retrieved this table from immuneACCESS and kept in-frame rearrangements only. Not all clones are present; in checked studies, unresolved V genes account for under half, and no reason is known for the remainder. V and J calls and clone size are as listed in that table; D and trimming were resolved from the DNA. This sample lists over 2,000,000 clones; 93% were detected once. Less than 2% of the sample is taken by the ten largest.

Details on this clone: This clone's antigen is unknown. No clone much larger than this one lies a single base away; base qualities are absent. Other DNA sequences from this sample encode an identical CDR3 as well.

The CDR3 has 13 amino acids, counting the end cysteine and phenylalanine. Kept here is only the CDR3 DNA, which spans 39 bases and is read in frame from base 1. The junction shows trimming of 2 bases on V and 2 bases on J, plus 7 bases between the germline ends. CDR1 and CDR2 are read off the germline V gene as SGDLS and YYNGEE. CD8 naive samples consisted of CD45RO-negative cells that were positively selected for CCR7, yielding a CD45RA+CCR7+ population without TemRA cells. Healthy HIV-negative adults with no recently reported acute infections or vaccinations were included as donors. All donors were Caucasian adults living in Nashville, Tennessee, USA. Blood was obtained by leukapheresis, after which PBMCs were separated by Ficoll-Histopaque density gradient centrifugation and cryopreserved in liquid nitrogen vapor phase. Analytical flow cytometry was used to check the purity and quantity of each magnetically sorted T cell population. From each sorted fraction, genomic DNA was isolated and quantified by UV absorbance on a Nanodrop 2000c.

The chain joins TRBV9 to TRBJ1-2; TRBD1 is perhaps the D gene, given 5 matching bases. This clonotype was obtained from a man aged 18 to 29 in good health. Some clones in this sample may be carry-over from other donors' samples. Source material: naive CD8+ T cells from PBMCs. The sample's cell subset or site label, in plain terms: CD45RA+CCR7+. The CDR3 region has the sequence CASSVGDNYGYTF. The DNA sequence is given as TGTGCCAGCAGCGTGGGGGACAACTATGGCTACACCTTC.